The clone carrying this T cell receptor beta chain was detected once. The data stem from a study of PD-1 blockade in mismatch repair-deficient tumors. The CDR3 spans 13 residues. Germline CDR1 reads SGDLS; CDR2 reads YYNGEE. Trimming removed 4 bases from V and 1 base from J; junction bases left unmatched: 0. Repertoires were generated with immunoSEQ multiplex PCR, while TCRdb's copy carries only in-frame clones and drops some. The sample shows approximately 100,000 clones, over 65% of them seen only once. PCR or immunohistochemistry showed mismatch repair deficiency in every enrolled patient. The sample consisted of peripheral blood, taken approximately 8 months after starting pembrolizumab. The sequence was obtained from an adult with mismatch repair-deficient cancer. V is TRBV9 and J is TRBJ2-3, with TRBD2 identical over 7 bases. The CDR3, as DNA: TGTGCCAGCAGCCTAGCGGGCACAGATACGCAGTATTTT. Translating it yields CASSLAGTDTQYF.